A single T cell receptor beta chain is shown here with its context. The data derive from a study of glioma-infiltrating T cells after dendritic cell vaccination. Assay used: immunoSEQ multiplex PCR; TCRdb lists only in-frame clones, some missing. The table records about 90,000 clones, more than 75% of them present only once. The sample here was blood, taken before dendritic cell vaccination. This receptor was identified in a human donor with glioblastoma.

Here the CDR3 reads CASSLGGSGEYQPQHF. Here the CDR3 DNA reads TGCGCCAGCAGCTTGGGTGGATCAGGGGAATATCAGCCCCAGCATTTT. The V gene is TRBV5-1, the J gene TRBJ1-5, with D possibly matching TRBD1 (6 bases). This CDR3 is 16 amino acids long. The V gene's germline CDR1 is SGHRS and CDR2 YFSETQ. V was trimmed by 0 bases and J by 5 bases, leaving 15 bases between them.